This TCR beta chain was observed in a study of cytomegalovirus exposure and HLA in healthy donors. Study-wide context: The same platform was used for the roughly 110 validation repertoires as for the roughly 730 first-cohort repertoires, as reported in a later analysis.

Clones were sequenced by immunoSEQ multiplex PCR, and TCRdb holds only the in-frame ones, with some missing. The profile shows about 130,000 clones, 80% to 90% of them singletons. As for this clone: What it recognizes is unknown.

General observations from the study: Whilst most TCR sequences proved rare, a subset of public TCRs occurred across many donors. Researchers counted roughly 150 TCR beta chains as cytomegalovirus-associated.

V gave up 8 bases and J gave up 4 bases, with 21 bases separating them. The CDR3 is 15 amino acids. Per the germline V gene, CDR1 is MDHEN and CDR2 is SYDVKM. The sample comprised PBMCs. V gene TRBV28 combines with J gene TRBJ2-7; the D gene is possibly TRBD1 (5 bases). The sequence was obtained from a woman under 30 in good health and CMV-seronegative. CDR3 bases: TGTGCCAGCCGCCAACGGACACTACTATCGTACGAGCAGTACTTC. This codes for CASRQRTLLSYEQYF.